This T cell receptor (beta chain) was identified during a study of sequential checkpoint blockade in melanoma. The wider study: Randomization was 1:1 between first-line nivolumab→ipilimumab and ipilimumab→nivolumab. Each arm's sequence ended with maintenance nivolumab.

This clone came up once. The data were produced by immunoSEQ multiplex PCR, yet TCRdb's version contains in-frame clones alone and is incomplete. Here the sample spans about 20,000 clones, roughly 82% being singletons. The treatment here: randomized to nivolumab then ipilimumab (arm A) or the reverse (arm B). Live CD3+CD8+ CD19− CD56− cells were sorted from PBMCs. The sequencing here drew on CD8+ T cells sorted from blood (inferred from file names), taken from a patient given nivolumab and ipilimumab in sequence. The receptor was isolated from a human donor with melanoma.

Here the CDR3 reads CASSFGVGYEQYF. The CDR3 bases are TGTGCCAGCAGCTTCGGGGTAGGCTACGAGCAGTACTTC. The chain combines TRBV11-2 with TRBJ2-7; D might be TRBD2 (5 bases). The CDR3 sequence is 13 residues long. Germline V gene lookup returns CDR1 SGHAT and CDR2 FQNNGV. V gave up 3 bases and J gave up 3 bases, with 9 bases separating them.